This paragraph reports one T cell receptor (beta chain). Its target is unknown. A read error may account for a junction end that differs from germline. Amplification started from genomic DNA. Amplification of the beta chain CDR3 used 30 forward and 13 reverse multiplex primers. A single record per CDR3 protein comes from TCRdb applying MiXCR to the multiplex PCR reads. The sample lists 250,000 or so distinct CDR3 sequences, around 47% seen once, with roughly 13% in the top ten. The CDR3 has 16 residues. The V gene's germline CDR1 is LNHDA and CDR2 SQIVND (reference sequence). This specimen belongs to a study of type 1 and type 2 diabetes patients. Findings of the study overall: Type 2 diabetes and control V and J usage correlated highly, around 0.97.

Donors had no other autoimmune disease or infection in four weeks. The sequence was collected from a young man with type 2 diabetes. Sequenced material: peripheral blood mononuclear cells (PBMCs). The J gene is TRBJ1-5, the V gene TRBV19, with D tentatively TRBD1 (5 bases). CDR3 nucleotides: TGTGCCAGTAGTATATTTGGGCAGGGACTGAATCTGCCCCAGCATTTT. As protein: CASSIFGQGLNLPQHF.